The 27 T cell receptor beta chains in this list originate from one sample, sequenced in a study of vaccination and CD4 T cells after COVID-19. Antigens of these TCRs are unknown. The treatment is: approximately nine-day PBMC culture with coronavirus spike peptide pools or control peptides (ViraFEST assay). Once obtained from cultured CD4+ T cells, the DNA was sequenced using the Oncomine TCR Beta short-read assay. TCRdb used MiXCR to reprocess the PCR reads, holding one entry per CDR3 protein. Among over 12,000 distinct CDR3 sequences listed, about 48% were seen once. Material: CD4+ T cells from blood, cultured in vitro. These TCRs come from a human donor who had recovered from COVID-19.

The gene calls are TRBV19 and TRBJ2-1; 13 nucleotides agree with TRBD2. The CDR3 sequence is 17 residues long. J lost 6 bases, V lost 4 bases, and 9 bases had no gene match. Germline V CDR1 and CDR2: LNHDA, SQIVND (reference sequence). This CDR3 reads CASSTRLAGGIGNEQFF. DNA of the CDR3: TGTGCCAGTAGTACCAGACTAGCGGGAGGCATCGGCAATGAGCAGTTCTTC.

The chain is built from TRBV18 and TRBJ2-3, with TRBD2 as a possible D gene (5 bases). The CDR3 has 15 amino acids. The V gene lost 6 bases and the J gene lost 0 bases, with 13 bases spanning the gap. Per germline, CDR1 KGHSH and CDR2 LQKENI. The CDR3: CASSPTRTSTDTQYF. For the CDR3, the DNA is TGTGCCAGCTCCCCCACCCGGACTAGCACAGATACGCAGTATTTT.

The CDR3 reads CASTWGPGQGRTEAFF. CDR3 nucleotide sequence: TGTGCCAGCACCTGGGGCCCGGGACAGGGAAGGACTGAAGCTTTCTTT. The chain employs TRBV6-2 or TRBV6-3 and TRBJ1-1, with 9 bases lining up with TRBD1. From germline, CDR1 is MNHEY and CDR2 SVGEGT. This CDR3 spans 16 amino acids. Trimming removed 7 bases from V and 5 bases from J; junction bases left unmatched: 14.

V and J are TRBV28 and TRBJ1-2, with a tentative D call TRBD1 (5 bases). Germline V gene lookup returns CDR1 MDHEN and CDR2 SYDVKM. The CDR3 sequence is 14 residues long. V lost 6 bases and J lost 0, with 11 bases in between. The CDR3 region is CASREGRPNYGYTF. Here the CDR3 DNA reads TGTGCCAGCAGGGAGGGACGGCCTAACTATGGCTACACCTTC.

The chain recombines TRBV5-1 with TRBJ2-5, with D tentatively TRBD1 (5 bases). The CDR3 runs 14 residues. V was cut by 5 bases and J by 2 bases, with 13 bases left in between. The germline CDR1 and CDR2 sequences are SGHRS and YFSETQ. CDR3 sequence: CASSPTGYQETQYF. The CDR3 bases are TGCGCCAGCAGTCCTACAGGTTATCAAGAGACCCAGTACTTC.

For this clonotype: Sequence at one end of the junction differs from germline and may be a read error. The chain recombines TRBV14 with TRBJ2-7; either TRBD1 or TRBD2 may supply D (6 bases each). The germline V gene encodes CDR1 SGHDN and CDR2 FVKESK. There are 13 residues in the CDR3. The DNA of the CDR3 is TGTGCCAGCAGCGGATTCGACGGGGGCGATCTCATTTTC. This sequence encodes CASSGFDGGDLIF.

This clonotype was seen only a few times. The CDR3 region is CAISESGLAVAGELFF. The DNA for the CDR3 is TGTGCCATCAGTGAGTCGGGTCTAGCGGTGGCCGGGGAGCTGTTTTTT. The chain has TRBV10-3 and TRBJ2-2; 7 nucleotides align to TRBD2. This CDR3 is built from 16 residues. V shed 0 bases, J shed 6 bases, and the junction held 7 bases outside the gene matches. Germline CDR1 ENHRY, CDR2 SYGVKD.

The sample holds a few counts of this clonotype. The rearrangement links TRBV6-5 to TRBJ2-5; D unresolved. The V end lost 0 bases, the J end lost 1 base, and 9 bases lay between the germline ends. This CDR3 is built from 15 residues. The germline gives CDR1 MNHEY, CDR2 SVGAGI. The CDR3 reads CASSYSNGIQETQYF. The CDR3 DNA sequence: TGTGCCAGCAGTTACTCGAATGGCATCCAAGAGACCCAGTACTTC.

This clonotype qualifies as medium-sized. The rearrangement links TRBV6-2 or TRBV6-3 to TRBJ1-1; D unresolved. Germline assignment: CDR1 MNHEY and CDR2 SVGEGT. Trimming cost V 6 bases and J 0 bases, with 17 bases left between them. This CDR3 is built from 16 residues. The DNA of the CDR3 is TGTGCCAGCAGCACCAACCCCAGACCGATGAACACTGAAGCTTTCTTT. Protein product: CASSTNPRPMNTEAFF.

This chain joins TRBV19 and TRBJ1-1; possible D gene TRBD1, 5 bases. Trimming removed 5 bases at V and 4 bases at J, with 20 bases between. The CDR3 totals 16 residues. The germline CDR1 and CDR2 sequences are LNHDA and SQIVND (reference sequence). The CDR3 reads CASSATRDPRSTEAFF. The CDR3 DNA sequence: TGTGCCAGTAGTGCGACCCGGGACCCCAGGAGCACTGAAGCTTTCTTT. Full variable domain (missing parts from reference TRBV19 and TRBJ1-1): DGGITQSPKYLFRKEGQNVTLSCEQNLNHDAMYWYRQDPGQGLRLIYYSQIVNDFQKGDIAEGYSVSREKKESFPLTVTSAQKNPTAFYLCASSATRDPRSTEAFFGQGTRLTVV.

CDR3 protein: CSARTGGGVDQPQHF. The CDR3, as DNA: TGCAGTGCACGGACAGGGGGAGGGGTGGATCAGCCCCAGCATTTT. The chain uses TRBV20-1 and TRBJ1-5, with TRBD1 matching 10 bases. The CDR3 is made up of 15 amino acids. Germline lookup yields CDR1 DFQATT and CDR2 SNEGSKA (reference sequence). The V gene end was trimmed by 6 bases and the J gene end by 5 bases; junction bases not matched to a gene: 10.

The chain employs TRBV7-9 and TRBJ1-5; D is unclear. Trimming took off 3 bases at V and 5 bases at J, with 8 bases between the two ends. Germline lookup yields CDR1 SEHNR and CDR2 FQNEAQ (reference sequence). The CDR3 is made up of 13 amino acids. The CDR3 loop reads CASSFGPDQPQHF. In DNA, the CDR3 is TGTGCCAGCAGCTTCGGTCCAGATCAGCCCCAGCATTTT. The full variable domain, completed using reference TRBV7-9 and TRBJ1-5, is DTGVSQNPRHKITKRGQNVTFRCDPISEHNRLYWYRQTLGQGPEFLTYFQNEAQLEKSRLLSDRFSAERPKGSFSTLEIQRTEQGDSAMYLCASSFGPDQPQHFGDGTRLSIL.

The CDR3 DNA reads as TGTGCCAGCAGCCTCCGTGGGGCATCCACTGAAGCTTTCTTT. It codes for CASSLRGASTEAFF. The chain employs TRBV11-2 and TRBJ1-1; the D gene is possibly TRBD1 (5 bases). The CDR3 spans 14 residues. V was shortened by 5 bases and J by 4 bases, with 14 bases between the two germline ends. Germline CDR1 reads SGHAT; CDR2 reads FQNNGV.

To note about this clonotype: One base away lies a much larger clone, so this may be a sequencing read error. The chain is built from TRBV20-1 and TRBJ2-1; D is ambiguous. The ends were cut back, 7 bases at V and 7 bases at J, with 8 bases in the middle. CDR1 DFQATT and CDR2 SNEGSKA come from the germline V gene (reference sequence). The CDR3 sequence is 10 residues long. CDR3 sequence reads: CSVYGNEQFF. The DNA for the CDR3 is TGCAGTGTGTATGGGAATGAGCAGTTCTTC.

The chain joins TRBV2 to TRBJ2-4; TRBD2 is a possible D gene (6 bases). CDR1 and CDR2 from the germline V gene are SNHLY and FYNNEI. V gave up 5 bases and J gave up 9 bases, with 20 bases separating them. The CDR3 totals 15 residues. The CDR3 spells CASSSINPRGGIQYF. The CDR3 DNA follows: TGTGCCAGCAGTTCAATAAATCCAAGGGGAGGCATTCAGTACTTC.

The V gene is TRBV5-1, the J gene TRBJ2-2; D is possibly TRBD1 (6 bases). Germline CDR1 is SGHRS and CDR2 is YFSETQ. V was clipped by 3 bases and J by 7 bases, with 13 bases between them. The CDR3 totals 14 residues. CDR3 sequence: CASSYRQAGGELFF. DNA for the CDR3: TGCGCCAGCAGCTACCGACAGGCCGGCGGGGAGCTGTTTTTT.

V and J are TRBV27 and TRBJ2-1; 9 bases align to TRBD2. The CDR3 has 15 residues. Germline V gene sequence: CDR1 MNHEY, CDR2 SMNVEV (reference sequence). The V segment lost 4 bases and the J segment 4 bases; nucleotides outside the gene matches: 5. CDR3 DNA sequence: TGTGCCAGCAGTTCTCTAGCGGGACTTTACAATGAGCAGTTCTTC. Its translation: CASSSLAGLYNEQFF.

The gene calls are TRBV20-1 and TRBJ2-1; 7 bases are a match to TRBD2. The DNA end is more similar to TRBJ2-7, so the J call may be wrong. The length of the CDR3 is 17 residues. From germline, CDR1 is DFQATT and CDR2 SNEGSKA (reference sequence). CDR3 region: CSARAAGEQAIRGEQYF. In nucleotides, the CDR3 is TGCAGTGCTAGAGCCGCGGGGGAACAGGCAATACGGGGAGAGCAGTACTTC.

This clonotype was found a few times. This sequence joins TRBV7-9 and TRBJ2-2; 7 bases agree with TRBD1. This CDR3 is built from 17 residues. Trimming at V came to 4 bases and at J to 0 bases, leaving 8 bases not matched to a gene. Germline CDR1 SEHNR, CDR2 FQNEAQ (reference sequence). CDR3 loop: CASSSDYRGPNTGELFF. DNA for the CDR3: TGTGCCAGCAGCTCCGATTACAGGGGTCCGAACACCGGGGAGCTGTTTTTT. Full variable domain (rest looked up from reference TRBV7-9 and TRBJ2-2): DTGVSQNPRHKITKRGQNVTFRCDPISEHNRLYWYRQTLGQGPEFLTYFQNEAQLEKSRLLSDRFSAERPKGSFSTLEIQRTEQGDSAMYLCASSSDYRGPNTGELFFGEGSRLTVL.

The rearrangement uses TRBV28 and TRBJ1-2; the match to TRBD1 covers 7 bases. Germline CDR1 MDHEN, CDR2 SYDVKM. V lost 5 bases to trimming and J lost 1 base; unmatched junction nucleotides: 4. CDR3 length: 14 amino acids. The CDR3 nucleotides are TGTGCCAGCAGTCGGGACAGACTTAACTATGGCTACACCTTC. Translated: CASSRDRLNYGYTF.

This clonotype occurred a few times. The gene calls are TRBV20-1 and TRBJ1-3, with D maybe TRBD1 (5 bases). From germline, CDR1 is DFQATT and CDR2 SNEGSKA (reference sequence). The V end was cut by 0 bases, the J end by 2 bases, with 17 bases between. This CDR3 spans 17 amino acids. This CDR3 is CSARDRSGGSAGNTIYF. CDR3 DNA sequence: TGCAGTGCTAGAGATAGGTCGGGGGGTTCGGCTGGAAACACCATATATTTT.

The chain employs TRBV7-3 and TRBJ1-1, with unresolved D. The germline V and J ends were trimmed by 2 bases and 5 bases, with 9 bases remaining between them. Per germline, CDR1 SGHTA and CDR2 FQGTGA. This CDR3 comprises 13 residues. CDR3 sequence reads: CASSLGGWTEAFF. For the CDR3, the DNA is TGTGCCAGCAGCTTAGGTGGGTGGACTGAAGCTTTCTTT.

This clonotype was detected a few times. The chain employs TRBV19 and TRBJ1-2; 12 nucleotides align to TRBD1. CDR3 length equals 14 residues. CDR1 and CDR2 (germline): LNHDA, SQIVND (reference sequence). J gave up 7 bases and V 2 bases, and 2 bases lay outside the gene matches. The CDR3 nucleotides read TGTGCCAGTAGTATAAGGGGACAGGGGGCTGGCTACACCTTC. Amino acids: CASSIRGQGAGYTF.

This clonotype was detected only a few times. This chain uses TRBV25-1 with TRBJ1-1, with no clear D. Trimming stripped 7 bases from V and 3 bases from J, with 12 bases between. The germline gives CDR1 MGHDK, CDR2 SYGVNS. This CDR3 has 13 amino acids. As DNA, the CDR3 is TGTGCCAGCAAGGCCGAAGCGTACACTGAAGCTTTCTTT. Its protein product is CASKAEAYTEAFF. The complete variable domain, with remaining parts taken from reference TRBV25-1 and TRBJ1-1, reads EADIYQTPRYLVIGTGKKITLECSQTMGHDKMYWYQQDPGMELHLIHYSYGVNSTEKGDLSSESTVSRIRTEHFPLTLESARPSHTSQYLCASKAEAYTEAFFGQGTRLTVV.

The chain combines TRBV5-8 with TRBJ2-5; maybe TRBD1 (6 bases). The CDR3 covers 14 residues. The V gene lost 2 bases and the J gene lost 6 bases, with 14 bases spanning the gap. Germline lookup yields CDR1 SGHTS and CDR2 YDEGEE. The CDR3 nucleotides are TGTGCCAGCAGCTTTCGAGACAGGATGCAGACCCAGTACTTC. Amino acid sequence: CASSFRDRMQTQYF.

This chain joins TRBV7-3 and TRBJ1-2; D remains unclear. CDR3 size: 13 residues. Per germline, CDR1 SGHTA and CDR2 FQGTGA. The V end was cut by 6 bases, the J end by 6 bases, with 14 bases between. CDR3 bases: TGTGCCAGCAGTTTCCTTGGGCGCGATGGCTACACCTTC. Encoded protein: CASSFLGRDGYTF.

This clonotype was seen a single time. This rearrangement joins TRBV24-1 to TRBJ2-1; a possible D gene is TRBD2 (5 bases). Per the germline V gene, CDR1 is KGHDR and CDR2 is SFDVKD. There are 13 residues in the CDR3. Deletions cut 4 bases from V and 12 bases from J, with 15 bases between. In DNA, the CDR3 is TGTGCCACCAGTGACGATCGGGGTACCCGGCAGTTCTTC. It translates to CATSDDRGTRQFF.